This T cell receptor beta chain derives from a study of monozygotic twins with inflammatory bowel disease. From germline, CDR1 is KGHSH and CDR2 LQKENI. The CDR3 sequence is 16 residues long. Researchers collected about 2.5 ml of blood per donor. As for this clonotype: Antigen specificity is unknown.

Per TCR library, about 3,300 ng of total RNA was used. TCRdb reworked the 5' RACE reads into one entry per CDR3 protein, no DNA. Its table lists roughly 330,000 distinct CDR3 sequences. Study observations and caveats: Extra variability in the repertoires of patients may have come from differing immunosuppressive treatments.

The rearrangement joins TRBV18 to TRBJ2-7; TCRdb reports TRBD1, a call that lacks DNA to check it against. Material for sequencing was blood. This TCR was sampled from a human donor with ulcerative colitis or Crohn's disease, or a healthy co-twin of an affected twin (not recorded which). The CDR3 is CASSPNLGGIGYEQYF.